This TCR beta chain was sequenced during a study of response to subunit inactivated influenza vaccine. TCRdb analysed the RT-PCR reads with MiXCR anew, one entry per CDR3 protein. The sample contains around 470,000 distinct CDR3 sequences, 6% to 9% of which appear only once. This CDR3 comprises 16 residues. Trimming left V 3 bases short and J 0 bases short, with 12 bases between. This TCR came from a man aged 45 to 70 who received an inactivated influenza vaccine. The material was PBMCs from blood, obtained about 23 months after vaccination. The chain employs TRBV12-3 or TRBV12-4 and TRBJ2-1; D may be TRBD2 (6 bases). In nucleotides, the CDR3 is TGTGCCAGCAGTTTCTCCGGGGGACGCTCCTACAATGAGCAGTTCTTC. This codes for CASSFSGGRSYNEQFF.